This is a list of T cell receptor beta chains from one sample in a study of blood T cell repertoires in COVID-19. TCRdb's table, derived via immunoSEQ multiplex PCR, lists solely in-frame clones and lacks some. Of about 140,000 clones in the sample, about 86% are singletons; the top ten hold less than 2%. Sequences were obtained from peripheral blood. The receptors were gathered from an older woman with acute or convalescent COVID-19. Both conserved end residues are part of each CDR3. A D gene is named only where the DNA matches it firmly. The size field is filled for only some rows; it gives once, few, many or a size class.

V	J	D	size	DNA	CDR3
TRBV7-9	TRBJ1-6	-	-	TGTGCCAGCAGCTCCCCGGGAGGGGAAGGTTCAGGGATTTCACCCCTCCACTTT	CASSSPGGEGSGISPLHF
TRBV19	TRBJ1-4	TRBD1	-	TGTGCCAGTAGTATTATAGAGGGACAGGGTGGCGAAAAACTGTTTTTT	CASSIIEGQGGEKLFF
TRBV6-6	TRBJ1-1	TRBD1	-	TGTGCCAGCAGTTACAGTTGGGACAGAGACACTGAAGCTTTCTTT	CASSYSWDRDTEAFF
TRBV7-2	TRBJ1-1	TRBD1	-	TGTGCCAGCAGCGATCAGGGGGCTGAAGCTTTCTTT	CASSDQGAEAFF
TRBV19	TRBJ2-5	TRBD1	-	TGTGCCAGTAGTATTGGGACAGGGGTCCAAGAGACCCAGTACTTC	CASSIGTGVQETQYF
TRBV10-2	TRBJ2-7	-	-	TGCGCCAGCAGTGAGTCACGGGTCTACGAGCAGTACTTC	CASSESRVYEQYF
TRBV28	TRBJ1-1	-	-	TGTGCCAGCAAAATAACGACGGGTCAGAACACTGAAGCTTTCTTT	CASKITTGQNTEAFF
TRBV28	TRBJ1-3	-	once	TGTGCCAGCGGACACGGGAACACCATATATTTT	CASGHGNTIYF
TRBV7-9	TRBJ1-5	TRBD1	-	TGTGCCAGCAGTTCATCTGGCCAGGGGGTGCAGCCCCAGCATTTT	CASSSSGQGVQPQHF
TRBV11-2	TRBJ1-2	TRBD1	-	TGTGCCAGCAGCTCTTATCCGGGACAGGGAAGAATTAACTATGGCTACACCTTC	CASSSYPGQGRINYGYTF
TRBV7-9	TRBJ1-6	TRBD1	-	TGTGCCAGCAGCTTAGTTGACAGGGTGGAATCACCCCTCCACTTT	CASSLVDRVESPLHF
TRBV12-3/TRBV12-4	TRBJ1-2	-	-	TGTGCCAGCAGTTTAGTGCCTGAGGGCTACACCTTC	CASSLVPEGYTF
TRBV4-2	TRBJ1-2	-	once	TGTGCCAGCAGCCAAGATCCACCCAGGGGAAACTATGGCTACACCTTC	CASSQDPPRGNYGYTF
TRBV28	TRBJ1-4	-	-	TGTGCCAGCAGCCCAGGGGAATGGGAAAAACTGTTTTTT	CASSPGEWEKLFF
TRBV3-1/TRBV3-2	TRBJ1-3	-	-	TGTGCCAGCAGCCAACAACTCAGGGGCCTCCATGGAAACACCATATATTTT	CASSQQLRGLHGNTIYF
TRBV10-3	TRBJ2-1	-	-	TGTGCCATCAGTGAAGCCGTCCAATACAATGAGCAGTTCTTC	CAISEAVQYNEQFF
TRBV28	TRBJ1-5	-	-	TGTGCCAGCAGTTTGGACTCTAATCAGCCCCAGCATTTT	CASSLDSNQPQHF
TRBV18	TRBJ2-7	-	-	TGTGCCAGCTCAACGGCCTACGAGCAGTACTTC	CASSTAYEQYF
TRBV28	TRBJ1-1	TRBD1	-	TGTGCCAGCATCAGACCCACAGGGGGCGCGACTGAAGCTTTCTTT	CASIRPTGGATEAFF
TRBV9	TRBJ1-1	-	-	TGTGCCAGCAGCCAGCGGGTGAACACTGAAGCTTTCTTT	CASSQRVNTEAFF
TRBV5-5	TRBJ2-5	TRBD1	-	TGTGCCAGCAGCAGAGACCGGGACAGACGAGACCAAGAGGCCCAGTACTTC	CASSRDRDRRDQEAQYF
TRBV19	TRBJ1-2	-	once	TGTGCCAGTAGCCAGGGAGGTGGCTACACCTTC	CASSQGGGYTF
TRBV6-1	TRBJ2-3	-	-	TGTGCCAGCAGTGAAGGAGGGAACACAGATACGCAGTATTTT	CASSEGGNTDTQYF
TRBV18	TRBJ1-2	-	-	TGTGCCAGCTCACTAGATTCGAACTATGGCTACACCTTC	CASSLDSNYGYTF
TRBV7-9	TRBJ2-2	TRBD1	-	TGTGCCAGCAGCACCTCAGGGGGTGATACCGGGGAGCTGTTTTTT	CASSTSGGDTGELFF
TRBV28	TRBJ1-2	TRBD1	-	TGTGCCAGCAGGAACAGGGGGCTCGAGACCGGCTACACCTTC	CASRNRGLETGYTF
TRBV2	TRBJ1-6	-	-	TGTGCCAGCAGTGTGGGACAATATTCACCCCTCCACTTT	CASSVGQYSPLHF
TRBV5-1	TRBJ2-2	-	-	TGCGCCAGCAACATCTGGGGCGACACCGGGGAGCTGTTTTTT	CASNIWGDTGELFF
TRBV11-3	TRBJ2-5	TRBD1	-	TGTGCCAGCAGCCCTACAGGGGCCCGGGAGACCCAGTACTTC	CASSPTGARETQYF
TRBV10-3	TRBJ1-1	TRBD1	-	TGTGCCATCAGTGAGTCGTTCCTGGGACAGGTGAACACTGAAGCTTTCTTT	CAISESFLGQVNTEAFF
TRBV9	TRBJ1-2	TRBD1	-	TGTGCCAGCACTAGGGCCCCCCGGGACAGCACTAACTATGGCTACACCTTC	CASTRAPRDSTNYGYTF
TRBV9	TRBJ2-1	TRBD2	-	TGTGCCAGCAGCGCCGGGACTAGCGGGGGAGACAATGAGCAGTTCTTC	CASSAGTSGGDNEQFF
TRBV3-1/TRBV3-2	TRBJ2-5	TRBD1	once	TGTGCCAGCAGCCAAGTCAGGGGACAGCAAGAGACCCAGTACTTC	CASSQVRGQQETQYF
TRBV2	TRBJ2-3	-	once	TGTGCCAGCAGTGAATATGGTCAGGGTCAAGATACGCAGTATTTT	CASSEYGQGQDTQYF
TRBV9	TRBJ1-1	TRBD1	-	TGTGCCAGCAGCGCCCGGACAGGTAAAAACACTGAAGCTTTCTTT	CASSARTGKNTEAFF
TRBV29-1	TRBJ1-1	-	once	TGCAGCGTTGAAACAGGATATACTGAAGCTTTCTTT	CSVETGYTEAFF
TRBV27	TRBJ1-1	-	few	TGTGCCAGCAGTTCGGGGGGGACGGGAACTGAAGCTTTCTTT	CASSSGGTGTEAFF
TRBV19	TRBJ1-1	TRBD1	-	TGTGCCAGTGAGCCGGGACAGGGGGCGCGGAACACTGAAGCTTTCTTT	CASEPGQGARNTEAFF
TRBV12-3/TRBV12-4	TRBJ1-1	-	-	TGTGCCAGCATCTCACACCCGAACACTGAAGCTTTCTTT	CASISHPNTEAFF
TRBV5-1	TRBJ1-2	TRBD1	-	TGCGCCAGCAGCTTGGAGGGACAGAACTATGGCTACACCTTC	CASSLEGQNYGYTF
TRBV4-2	TRBJ1-4	TRBD1	-	TGTGCCAGCAGCTCCCCCGGGACAGGAAATGAAAAACTGTTTTTT	CASSSPGTGNEKLFF
TRBV9	TRBJ2-7	TRBD1	once	TGTGCCAGCAGCGTAGGGCAGGGGGCGTACTACGAGCAGTACTTC	CASSVGQGAYYEQYF
TRBV6-2/TRBV6-3	TRBJ2-1	TRBD2	few	TGTGCCAGCAGTCGTCGAGCGGGGGCCAATGAGCAGTTCTTC	CASSRRAGANEQFF
TRBV15	TRBJ1-5	-	few	TGTGCCACCAGCAGCCATACAGGGATTAGCAATCAGCCCCAGCATTTT	CATSSHTGISNQPQHF
TRBV4-1	TRBJ1-1	-	-	TGCGCCAGCAGCCATCCGGGCGGCAGCAGGGCGAACACTGAAGCTTTCTTT	CASSHPGGSRANTEAFF
TRBV30	TRBJ2-7	-	-	TGTGCCTGGAGACCCCCCTTCAGGGCTCAATACGAGCAGTACTTC	CAWRPPFRAQYEQYF